The TCR beta chain described here comes from a study of blood T cell repertoires in COVID-19. Study information: The analysed material was cDNA or gDNA that came from T cells, B-cell-depleted T cells, or PBMCs.

Per the original methods: The assay estimated nucleated cells by amplifying reference gene primers. Libraries were prepared by immunoSEQ multiplex PCR; TCRdb keeps only in-frame clonotypes and omits some of them. V and J calls plus clone size are reproduced from that table; the DNA served to infer D and trimming. The sample carries about 360,000 clones, around 86% recorded once. V was clipped by 6 bases and J by 8 bases; unmatched bases: 11. Per the germline V gene, CDR1 is MNHEY and CDR2 is SVGAGI. There are 14 residues in the CDR3. This receptor was obtained from a human donor in a cohort sampled during active COVID-19. The chain carries TRBV6-5 and TRBJ1-2; 8 bases map to TRBD1. The sample consisted of peripheral blood. CDR3 sequence reads: CASSSALDRAGYTF. DNA for the CDR3: TGTGCCAGCAGCTCTGCTTTGGACAGGGCCGGCTACACCTTC.